What follows describes a single T cell receptor (beta chain). These data come from a study of blood T cell repertoires in COVID-19. Background on the study: Whether acute or convalescent, the COVID-19 samples came from the United States, Italy and Spain.

V was pared by 4 bases and J by 3 bases, with 10 bases between. Germline V gives CDR1 SNHLY, CDR2 FYNNEI. The CDR3 is 13 residues long. Produced via immunoSEQ multiplex PCR; TCRdb's table is partial and in-frame only. The table shows roughly 400,000 clones, with about 88% occurring only once. Individuals aged about 18 to 90 years were recruited from fewer than 25 US areas. Membership in each cohort depended on participant-reported clinical history. The rearrangement uses TRBV2 and TRBJ2-7; D gene ambiguous. This TCR was sampled from a woman aged 18-29 years who had been exposed to COVID-19. The sequencing input was PBMCs or T cells enriched from blood (not recorded which). The CDR3 DNA reads as TGTGCCAGCAGTGTGACACAATACTACGAGCAGTACTTC. Residues: CASSVTQYYEQYF.